One sample yielded the 14 T cell receptor beta chains listed below, sequenced in a study of human T cells and chemical hapten exposure. Indicated time point: patch test 1, 2 weeks after DPC sensitization. Noted treatment: therapeutic diphenylcyclopropenone sensitization with weekly scalp DPC. TCRdb ran MiXCR on the RACE reads and lists one entry per CDR3 protein. The sample holds fewer than 130,000 distinct CDR3 sequences, about 11% seen once. The material sequenced was whole blood, taken in connection with sensitization to the hapten diphenylcyclopropenone (DPC). The receptors originated from a woman aged 40 to 49 with alopecia areata. Some clones in this sample may be carry-over from other donors' samples.

CDR3 residues: CASSFQGVTNEKLFF. The CDR3 bases are TGTGCCAGCAGCTTTCAGGGGGTGACTAATGAAAAACTGTTTTTT. This sequence joins TRBV11-2 and TRBJ1-4; 7 nucleotides align to TRBD1. Trimming took 3 bases from V and 2 from J; bases not matched to a gene: 3. This CDR3 region has 15 residues. CDR1 is SGHAT, CDR2 FQNNGV, per germline. Full variable domain (outside the CDR3, taken from reference TRBV11-2 and TRBJ1-4): EAGVAQSPRYKIIEKRQSVAFWCNPISGHATLYWYQQILGQGPKLLIQFQNNGVVDDSQLPKDRFSAERLKGVDSTLKIQPAKLEDSAVYLCASSFQGVTNEKLFFGSGTQLSVL.

This clonotype has more than one count but fewer than ten. The chain combines TRBV7-2 with TRBJ1-5; D ambiguous. Trimming took off 3 bases at V and 7 bases at J, with 13 bases between the two ends. This CDR3 contains 14 residues. The germline V gene has CDR1 SGHTA and CDR2 FQGNSA. The CDR3 region has the DNA TGTGCCAGCAGCTTGAATACTATCCCCCAGCCCCAGCATTTT. Its protein is CASSLNTIPQPQHF.

The genes are TRBV6-2 or TRBV6-3 and TRBJ1-5; possibly TRBD1 for D (5 bases). This CDR3 has 15 residues. Germline CDR1 MNHEY, CDR2 SVGEGT. Trimming left V 4 bases short and J 2 bases short, with 12 bases between. CDR3 sequence: CASSFIRVGNQPQHF. The CDR3 DNA is TGTGCCAGCAGTTTTATCAGGGTCGGCAATCAGCCCCAGCATTTT.

Many counts were recorded for this clonotype. The J gene is TRBJ1-1, the V gene TRBV10-3; D gene uncertain. Trimming removed 0 bases at V and 1 base at J, with 9 bases between. The CDR3 runs to 15 residues. In germline, CDR1 is ENHRY, CDR2 SYGVKD. The CDR3 region has the DNA TGTGCCATCAGTGAGTCGCAGGTCCAGAACACTGAAGCTTTCTTT. Translation gives CAISESQVQNTEAFF.

The table lists this clonotype with a few counts. The rearrangement uses TRBV29-1 and TRBJ2-7, with TRBD1 as a possible D gene (6 bases). The CDR3 length is 11 residues. Looked up from germline, CDR1 is SQVTM and CDR2 is ANQGSEA. Trimming removed 6 bases at V and 2 bases at J, with 8 bases between. The CDR3 is CSVRGTYEQYF. The CDR3 DNA reads TGCAGCGTCAGGGGAACCTACGAGCAGTACTTC.

The chain combines TRBV6-6 with TRBJ2-1; D is ambiguous. This CDR3 comprises 11 residues. CDR1 MNHNY and CDR2 SVGAGI come from the germline V gene (reference sequence). Trimming cost V 4 bases and J 10 bases, with 8 bases left between them. The CDR3 loop is CASSSPEEQFF. The DNA of the CDR3 is TGTGCCAGCAGTTCCCCCGAAGAGCAGTTCTTC.

The V and J genes are TRBV12-5 and TRBJ1-1; D not certain. Trimming took off 0 bases at V and 2 bases at J, with 7 bases between the two ends. This CDR3 comprises 14 residues. Germline loops: CDR1 LGHNT, CDR2 FRNRAP. The chain's CDR3 is CASGLVQVNTEAFF. In DNA, the CDR3 is TGTGCTAGTGGTTTGGTTCAGGTAAACACTGAAGCTTTCTTT.

This clonotype was detected a few times. The chain is built from TRBV20-1 and TRBJ2-7; a possible D gene is TRBD2 (8 bases). This CDR3 contains 13 residues. From germline, CDR1 is DFQATT and CDR2 SNEGSKA (reference sequence). Trimming pared 6 bases from V and 2 bases from J, leaving 14 bases between. The CDR3 reads CSAYSGTAYEQYF. CDR3 coding DNA: TGCAGTGCCTATAGCGGGACAGCCTACGAGCAGTACTTC.

The chain joins TRBV7-9 to TRBJ2-6; the D gene could be TRBD1 or TRBD2 (5 bases each). The CDR3 loop spans 16 amino acids. Trimming removed 5 bases at V and 0 bases at J, with 11 bases between. Germline CDR1 SEHNR, CDR2 FQNEAQ (reference sequence). The CDR3 loop reads CASSRDLPSGANVLTF. The CDR3 region has the DNA TGTGCCAGCAGCAGGGACCTACCCTCTGGGGCCAACGTCCTGACTTTC.

This clonotype was counted between two and nine times. The chain couples TRBV7-2 to TRBJ2-2; 7 positions match TRBD2. The V gene's germline CDR1 is SGHTA and CDR2 FQGNSA. V lost 3 bases and J lost 5; bases outside the gene matches: 9. This CDR3 comprises 16 residues. The CDR3 nucleotides are TGTGCCAGCAGCTTCCCGGGGGGTAGAGCTACCGGGGAGCTGTTTTTT. Its translation is CASSFPGGRATGELFF.

This clonotype was seen repeatedly, ten times or more. The rearrangement links TRBV7-9 to TRBJ2-6; TRBD1 agrees at 8 bases. In germline, CDR1 is SEHNR, CDR2 FQNEAQ (reference sequence). Germline trimming cut 5 bases from V and 0 bases from J; bases unmatched to any gene: 15. There are 20 residues in the CDR3. Here the CDR3 reads CASSSRTGKAPYSGANVLTF. In DNA form, the CDR3 reads TGTGCCAGCAGCAGTAGGACAGGGAAGGCCCCATACTCTGGGGCCAACGTCCTGACTTTC.

This clonotype was found many times. The gene calls are TRBV7-2 and TRBJ2-7; either TRBD1 or TRBD2 may supply D (5 bases each). The CDR3 extends over 14 amino acids. Germline V gives CDR1 SGHTA, CDR2 FQGNSA. V was shortened by 0 bases and J by 0 bases, with 6 bases between the two germline ends. The CDR3 reads CASSLAGTSYEQYF. DNA for the CDR3: TGTGCCAGCAGCTTAGCCGGGACCTCCTACGAGCAGTACTTC. Combining the CDR3 with reference TRBV7-2 and TRBJ2-7 gives the whole variable domain GAGVSQSPSNKVTEKGKDVELRCDPISGHTALYWYRQSLGQGLEFLIYFQGNSAPDKSGLPSDRFSAERTGGSVSTLTIQRTQQEDSAVYLCASSLAGTSYEQYFGPGTRLTVT.

The chain joins TRBV29-1 to TRBJ2-4, with D perhaps TRBD2 (6 bases). This CDR3 spans 12 amino acids. Germline CDR1 and CDR2: SQVTM and ANQGSEA. V was clipped by 0 bases and J by 13 bases, with 13 bases between them. Written as DNA, the CDR3 is TGCAGCGTTGAAGATCATGCGGGATTCCAGTACTTC. Protein: CSVEDHAGFQYF.

V is TRBV7-2 and J is TRBJ2-3; TRBD1 is a possible D gene (6 bases). This CDR3 spans 15 amino acids. V gave up 7 bases and J gave up 0 bases, with 14 bases separating them. CDR1 and CDR2 (germline): SGHTA, FQGNSA. CDR3 DNA sequence: TGTGCCAGCATCTATGGACAGAGCAGCACAGATACGCAGTATTTT. Its translation is CASIYGQSSTDTQYF.